The clone carrying this TCR beta chain was observed a few times. The entry originates in a study of blood T cell repertoires in COVID-19. Study background: Collection of acute and convalescent COVID-19 samples took place in the United States, Italy and Spain. T cells, B-cell-depleted T cells, or PBMCs provided the cDNA or gDNA that served as material.

Per the original data handling: The authors estimated nucleated cell counts from reference gene primer amplification. Generated by immunoSEQ multiplex PCR, the TCRdb table keeps only in-frame clones and is missing some. V and J calls and clone size are as listed in that table; D and trimming were resolved from the DNA. The sample shows around 300,000 clones, more than 80% of them seen only once. This CDR3 contains 16 residues. V was trimmed by 3 bases and J by 8 bases, leaving 22 bases between them. The germline V gene encodes CDR1 LNHDA and CDR2 SQIVND (reference sequence). Sequencing was performed on peripheral blood. The V call is TRBV19, the J call TRBJ1-2, with D possibly being TRBD1 (6 bases). The sequence derives from a woman between 35 and 50 years old with acute or convalescent COVID-19. CDR3 nucleotide sequence: TGTGCCAGTAGTATTTCGGGACAAAACGGAATGGGGGGCTACACCTTC. Translation gives CASSISGQNGMGGYTF.